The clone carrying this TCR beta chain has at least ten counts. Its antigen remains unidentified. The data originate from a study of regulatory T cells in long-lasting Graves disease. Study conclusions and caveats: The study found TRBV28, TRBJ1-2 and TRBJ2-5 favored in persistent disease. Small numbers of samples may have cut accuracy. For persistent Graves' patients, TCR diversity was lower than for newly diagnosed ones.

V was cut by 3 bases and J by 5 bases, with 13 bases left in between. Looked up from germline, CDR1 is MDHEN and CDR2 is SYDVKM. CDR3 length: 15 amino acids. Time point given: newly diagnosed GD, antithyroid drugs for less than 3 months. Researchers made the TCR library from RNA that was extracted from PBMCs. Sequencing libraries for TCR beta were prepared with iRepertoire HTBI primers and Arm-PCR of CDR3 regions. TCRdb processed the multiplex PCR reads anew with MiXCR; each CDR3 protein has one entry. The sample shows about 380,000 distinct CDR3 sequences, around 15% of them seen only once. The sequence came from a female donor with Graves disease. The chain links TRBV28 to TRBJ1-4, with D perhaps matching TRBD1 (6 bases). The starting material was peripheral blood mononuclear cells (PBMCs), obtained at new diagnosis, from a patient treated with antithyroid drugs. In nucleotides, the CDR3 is TGTGCCAGCAGTTTTCCGGGACAAGGAAATGAAAAACTGTTTTTT. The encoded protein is CASSFPGQGNEKLFF.